A selection of T cell receptor beta chains follows, all from one sample in a study of blood T cells in healthy people across ages. TCRdb itself ran the 5' RACE reads through MiXCR, one entry per CDR3 protein. The profile shows 750,000 or so distinct CDR3 sequences, roughly 25% of them singletons. The same specimen was also included in a second study, on T cells of mothers and their children.

The sample taken for sequencing was blood. These TCRs come from a boy younger than 18 in good health. Each CDR3 is given with its conserved first and last residue. The order of the fields is J gene, V gene, clone size, D gene, CDR3 protein, CDR3 DNA. D genes are given only for firm matches. Some rows have no size entry. The others give once, few or many, or a class for an expanded clone.

TRBJ2-5	TRBV28	many	-	CASSSPQGYREETQYF	TGTGCCAGCAGTTCCCCTCAGGGATACAGGGAAGAGACCCAGTACTTC
TRBJ2-1	TRBV29-1	few	-	CSVEEPVRPSNEQFF	TGCAGCGTTGAAGAACCGGTGCGGCCCTCGAATGAGCAGTTCTTC
TRBJ1-5	TRBV19	few	-	CASRTGPQGNQPQHF	TGTGCCAGTAGAACGGGCCCCCAAGGGAATCAGCCCCAGCATTTT
TRBJ2-7	TRBV4-2	few	-	CASSQEPEYEQYF	TGTGCCAGCAGCCAAGAACCAGAGTACGAGCAGTACTTC
TRBJ1-1	TRBV12-3/TRBV12-4	-	-	CASSQYDMGFEAFF	TGTGCCAGCAGCCAATATGACATGGGGTTTGAAGCTTTCTTT
TRBJ1-2	TRBV29-1	few	-	CSVWGESYGYTF	TGCAGCGTTTGGGGGGAGAGCTATGGCTACACCTTC
TRBJ2-5	TRBV15	many	TRBD1	CATSREVRDRVETQYF	TGTGCCACCAGCAGAGAAGTCCGGGACAGAGTAGAGACCCAGTACTTC
TRBJ2-1	TRBV11-2	few	TRBD1	CASSLEGTGGNEQFF	TGTGCCAGCAGCTTAGAGGGGACAGGGGGGAATGAGCAGTTCTTC
TRBJ2-4	TRBV4-1	few	-	CASSQVVGVAKNIQYF	TGCGCCAGCAGCCAAGTAGTGGGAGTAGCCAAAAACATTCAGTACTTC
TRBJ2-5	TRBV10-3	once	TRBD2	CTISEMIAGAEQETQYF	TGTACCATCAGTGAGATGATAGCGGGGGCCGAGCAAGAGACCCAGTACTTC
TRBJ2-1	TRBV20-1	-	-	CSASAGPYNEQFF	TGCAGTGCTAGTGCCGGTCCCTACAATGAGCAGTTCTTC
TRBJ2-3	TRBV5-1	-	TRBD1	CASSPGTGKSTDTQYF	TGCGCCAGCAGCCCTGGGACAGGGAAAAGCACAGATACGCAGTATTTT
TRBJ2-7	TRBV6-6	-	TRBD1	CATETGVRDEQYF	TGTGCCACCGAGACAGGGGTACGGGACGAGCAGTACTTC
TRBJ2-4	TRBV6-5	-	-	CASSYAPRGSSNIQYF	TGTGCCAGCAGTTACGCCCCGAGGGGGTCAAGTAACATTCAGTACTTC
TRBJ1-1	TRBV5-1	-	-	CASSPGPPGTEAFF	TGCGCCAGCAGCCCGGGACCCCCGGGCACTGAAGCTTTCTTT
TRBJ2-7	TRBV5-1	few	-	CASRWGANYEQYF	TGCGCCAGCAGGTGGGGGGCTAACTACGAGCAGTACTTC
TRBJ2-5	TRBV20-1	few	-	CSARGQLQETQYF	TGCAGTGCTAGAGGACAGCTCCAAGAGACCCAGTACTTC
TRBJ2-4	TRBV20-1	few	TRBD1	CSARAQGATKNIQYF	TGCAGTGCTAGAGCCCAGGGGGCGACCAAAAACATTCAGTACTTC
TRBJ2-7	TRBV15	-	-	CATSGGGQSHEQYF	TGTGCCACCAGCGGGGGGGGACAGTCCCACGAGCAGTACTTC
TRBJ2-5	TRBV20-1	-	-	CSARDPGVPQETQYF	TGCAGTGCTAGAGATCCGGGTGTCCCACAAGAGACCCAGTACTTC
TRBJ2-5	TRBV5-1	few	TRBD1	CASSYMTGRETQYF	TGCGCCAGCAGTTACATGACAGGGAGAGAGACCCAGTACTTC
TRBJ2-1	TRBV24-1	-	-	CATSDLLSRHPYNEQFF	TGTGCCACCAGTGATTTGCTATCGAGACACCCCTACAATGAGCAGTTCTTC
TRBJ2-7	TRBV21-1	few	-	CASRTLASDNSYEQYF	TGTGCCAGCAGGACCCTAGCCTCGGACAACTCCTACGAGCAGTACTTC
TRBJ2-3	TRBV12-3/TRBV12-4	-	-	CASSLSERADAEYF	TGTGCCAGCAGTTTATCAGAGAGAGCAGATGCGGAGTATTTT
TRBJ2-1	TRBV7-9	-	-	CASSLFSSGADEQFF	TGTGCCAGCAGCTTATTCAGCTCCGGAGCCGATGAGCAGTTCTTC
TRBJ2-5	TRBV12-3/TRBV12-4	-	-	CASSLVFGDETQYF	TGTGCCAGCAGTTTAGTTTTTGGGGACGAGACCCAGTACTTC
TRBJ2-1	TRBV12-5	-	-	CASGSDTVHEQFF	TGTGCTAGTGGTTCCGACACCGTGCATGAGCAGTTCTTC
TRBJ1-4	TRBV6-6	-	TRBD1	CATMEQGKLFF	TGTGCCACCATGGAACAGGGGAAACTGTTTTTT
TRBJ1-4	TRBV20-1	-	-	CSASNPGSGVGLFF	TGCAGTGCTAGCAATCCTGGCTCCGGGGTCGGATTGTTTTTT
TRBJ2-7	TRBV10-3	few	TRBD2	CAISGTSDYEQYF	TGTGCCATCAGCGGGACTAGCGACTACGAGCAGTACTTC
TRBJ2-7	TRBV3-1	few	-	CASSQDPSTYEQYF	TGTGCCAGCAGCCAAGACCCCAGCACCTACGAGCAGTACTTC
TRBJ2-7	TRBV5-5	-	-	CASSLIGQGPSEQYF	TGTGCCAGCAGCTTAATTGGCCAAGGTCCCAGCGAGCAGTACTTC
TRBJ1-5	TRBV28	-	-	CASSLRQSNQPQHF	TGTGCCAGCAGTTTGAGGCAGAGCAATCAGCCCCAGCATTTT
TRBJ2-7	TRBV20-1	few	-	CSANGVPSSYEQYF	TGCAGTGCTAATGGGGTTCCAAGCTCCTACGAGCAGTACTTC
TRBJ1-1	TRBV6-5	few	-	CASSSGLGYTEAFF	TGTGCCAGCAGTTCGGGTCTCGGGTACACTGAAGCTTTCTTT
TRBJ2-7	TRBV12-3/TRBV12-4	few	-	CASSSTSKGTEEQYF	TGTGCCAGCAGTTCGACTAGCAAAGGGACAGAGGAGCAGTACTTC
TRBJ1-1	TRBV29-1	few	-	CSVEGGRLNTEAFF	TGCAGCGTTGAAGGAGGACGGTTGAACACTGAAGCTTTCTTT
TRBJ2-5	TRBV29-1	-	-	CSVGVGERSWGETQYF	TGCAGCGTTGGGGTAGGCGAGCGGAGTTGGGGAGAGACCCAGTACTTC
TRBJ1-4	TRBV7-9	few	-	CVSSFTDSNEKLFF	TGTGTCAGCAGCTTTACGGACAGTAATGAAAAACTGTTTTTT
TRBJ2-5	TRBV7-2	-	TRBD2	CASSPGGGGWAQYF	TGTGCCAGCAGCCCCGGTGGCGGGGGGTGGGCCCAGTACTTC
TRBJ1-4	TRBV19	-	-	CASSTGETNEKLFF	TGTGCCAGTAGTACAGGGGAAACTAATGAAAAACTGTTTTTT
TRBJ2-7	TRBV12-3/TRBV12-4	few	TRBD2	CASRRAGRGEQYF	TGTGCCAGCAGAAGAGCGGGACGGGGCGAGCAGTACTTC